The clone carrying this TCR beta chain showed up many times. Its antigen is unidentified. The CDR3 regions of TCR beta were amplified from RNA transcripts. During a first-round RT-PCR of the TCR CDR3, the HTBI primer set was used. TCRdb re-analysed the multiplex PCR reads in MiXCR, keeping a single row per CDR3 protein. The table has 500,000 to 650,000 distinct CDR3 sequences, about 15% seen once; the top ten hold approximately 12%. This entry belongs to a study of T cells in Graves' hyperthyroidism and ophthalmopathy. At the level of the study: Any treatment followed the collection of peripheral blood at initial diagnosis. Overall study findings and caveats: In blood, most of the thyroid clonotypes expanded above 0.001 were also present.

Individuals with ophthalmopathy presented a Clinical Activity Score of at least 3, a NOSPECS grade of at least 4 and a duration under 3 months. The sequencing sample was made of blood. This receptor was taken from a woman between 50 and 59 years old with Graves' ophthalmopathy.

As DNA, the CDR3 is TGCAGTGCTTTAGCGGGAGGGACATACAATGAGCAGTTCTTC. Encoded protein: CSALAGGTYNEQFF. The J gene is TRBJ2-1, the V gene TRBV20-1; TRBD2 aligns across 11 bases. Trimming removed 5 bases from V and 4 bases from J; junction bases left unmatched: 4. CDR3 length equals 14 residues. Germline V gene lookup returns CDR1 DFQATT and CDR2 SNEGSKA (reference sequence).